The clone carrying this TCR beta chain was counted at least ten times. Compared with germline, one end of the junction differs, possibly owing to a read error. There are 16 residues in the CDR3. The germline CDR1 and CDR2 sequences are SQVTM and ANQGSEA. Patients aged 18 to 65 with hyperthyroidism were newly diagnosed, with duration under 2 months. The data were obtained in a study of T cells in Graves' hyperthyroidism and ophthalmopathy. What was amplified from RNA transcripts were TCR beta CDR3 regions. The HTBI set primed first-round TCR CDR3 RT-PCR. Using its own MiXCR run on the multiplex PCR reads, TCRdb lists one record per CDR3 protein. The profile covers roughly 110,000 distinct CDR3 sequences, with approximately 15% appearing a single time and 42% taken by the ten largest.

The rearrangement uses TRBV29-1 and TRBJ2-3, with D possibly being TRBD1 (6 bases). The sequence came from a woman in her forties or fifties with Graves' hyperthyroidism. What was sequenced was blood. The CDR3 DNA sequence: TGCAGCGTCGAAGGGGGTGGAGGCCGGGGCACAGATACGCAGTATTTT. This sequence encodes CSVEGGGGRGTDTQYF.